These 15 T cell receptor beta chains were all obtained from the same sample, sequenced in a study of shared clonotypes between healthy human individuals. Profiling relied on immunoSEQ multiplex PCR, and the TCRdb table lists in-frame clones only, not all of them. The table has 950,000 to 1,200,000 clones, about 72% seen once. Sequenced: memory CD4+ T cells from PBMCs. As to subset: CD45RA-negative fraction. These receptors all come from a man between 18 and 29 years old in good health. Some clones in this sample may be carry-over from other donors' samples.

J is TRBJ2-3 and V is TRBV9; D gene uncertain. The CDR3 is 14 residues long. Deletions cut 5 bases from V and 6 bases from J, with 16 bases between. CDR1 SGDLS and CDR2 YYNGEE come from the germline V gene. The CDR3 coding sequence is TGTGCCAGCAGTGAACCAAGTCGACCCGATACGCAGTATTTT. Translated: CASSEPSRPDTQYF.

As concerns this clone: At one end, the junction sequence differs from germline, possibly due to a read error. The rearrangement links TRBV10-1 to TRBJ1-5; D possibly corresponds to TRBD1 (6 bases). The CDR3 runs 11 residues. Per the germline V gene, CDR1 is WNHNN and CDR2 is SYGVQD (reference sequence). CDR3 protein: CASSGGHTSDF. CDR3 nucleotide sequence: TGCGCCAGCAGTGGGGGACATACGTCGGATTTT.

The chain carries TRBV4-1 and TRBJ1-4; possibly TRBD1 for D (5 bases). Trimming left V 4 bases short and J 10 bases short, with 10 bases between. Germline values: CDR1 MGHRA, CDR2 YSYEKL. The CDR3 runs 12 residues. The CDR3 region is CASSPAGGKLFF. The CDR3 DNA reads TGCGCCAGCAGCCCTGCTGGGGGAAAACTGTTTTTT.

This chain joins TRBV5-4 and TRBJ1-2; D remains ambiguous. The CDR3 is 15 amino acids. The V gene's germline CDR1 is SGHNT and CDR2 YYREEE (reference sequence). V was pared by 4 bases and J by 1 base, with 14 bases between. The CDR3 region has the DNA TGTGCCAGCAGCCGGACCGGACCGATTAACTATGGCTACACCTTC. This codes for CASSRTGPINYGYTF.

This clone was picked up a small number of times. This chain connects TRBV29-1 to TRBJ2-1; D tentatively fits TRBD1 or TRBD2 (5 bases each). The V and J ends lost 0 bases and 8 bases respectively, with 14 bases between them. The CDR3 length is 14 residues. The germline V gene encodes CDR1 SQVTM and CDR2 ANQGSEA. CDR3 nucleotides: TGCAGCGTTGAAGATCCCAGGTTGGGGGATGAGCAGTTCTTC. Translation gives CSVEDPRLGDEQFF.

Regarding this clone: At one end the junction does not follow the germline gene, possibly because of a read error. The chain joins TRBV6-6 to TRBJ2-5; weak D call: TRBD1 (6 bases). The CDR3 runs to 14 residues. The germline gives CDR1 MNHNY, CDR2 SVGAGI (reference sequence). The CDR3 DNA reads TGTGCCAGCAGTGACTCCAGGGGAACGGAGACCCAGTACTTC. Amino acid sequence: CASSDSRGTETQYF.

The chain employs TRBV30 and TRBJ1-2; D remains ambiguous. The CDR3 sequence is 12 residues long. Looked up from germline, CDR1 is GTSNPN and CDR2 is SVGIG (reference sequence). Trimming left V 3 bases short and J 8 bases short, with 13 bases between. This chain's CDR3 is CAWRIAPQGYTF. The CDR3 region has the DNA TGTGCCTGGAGGATCGCCCCCCAGGGCTACACCTTC.

This rearrangement joins TRBV7-7 to TRBJ2-3; TRBD2 matches at 12 bases. The CDR3 has 16 amino acids. In germline, CDR1 is SSHAT, CDR2 FNYEAQ (reference sequence). J lost 6 bases, V lost 5 bases, and 9 bases had no gene match. Here the CDR3 reads CASSPGLAGTPDTQYF. Written as DNA, the CDR3 is TGTGCCAGCAGCCCAGGACTAGCGGGGACCCCGGATACGCAGTATTTT. Variable domain in full (rest from reference TRBV7-7 and TRBJ2-3): GAGVSQSPRYKVTKRGQDVTLRCDPISSHATLYWYQQALGQGPEFLTYFNYEAQPDKSGLPSDRFSAERPEGSISTLTIQRTEQRDSAMYRCASSPGLAGTPDTQYFGPGTRLTVL.

The V gene is TRBV4-1, the J gene TRBJ2-2; 9 bases map to TRBD1. The CDR3 is 16 amino acids. Trimming removed 4 bases from V and 3 bases from J; junction bases left unmatched: 6. CDR1 is MGHRA, CDR2 YSYEKL, per germline. The CDR3 spells CASSPPDRGYTGELFF. CDR3 bases: TGCGCCAGCAGCCCCCCGGACAGGGGTTACACCGGGGAGCTGTTTTTT.

V is TRBV4-2 and J is TRBJ2-5; the match to TRBD2 covers 9 bases. The length of the CDR3 is 15 residues. Germline assignment: CDR1 LGHNA and CDR2 YNFKEQ. With 3 bases clipped from V and 2 bases from J, the junction kept 4 bases outside the gene matches. The CDR3 here is CASSQQTSGQETQYF. CDR3 coding DNA: TGTGCCAGCAGCCAGCAGACTAGCGGACAAGAGACCCAGTACTTC.

The chain recombines TRBV28 with TRBJ1-3; D gene unclear. V lost 4 bases and J 6 bases, leaving 7 bases between the germline ends. Germline CDR1 is MDHEN and CDR2 is SYDVKM. The CDR3 covers 12 residues. CDR3 residues: CASSSILNTIYF. Written as DNA, the CDR3 is TGTGCCAGCAGTTCGATACTAAACACCATATATTTT.

J is TRBJ2-7 and V is TRBV7-9; D unresolved. The CDR3 is 13 residues long. V was cut by 5 bases and J by 5 bases, with 13 bases left in between. CDR1 is SEHNR and CDR2 is FQNEAQ in the germline V gene (reference sequence). The CDR3 DNA sequence: TGTGCCAGCAGCCTCGGCGGTTACCACGAGCAGTACTTC. Encoded protein: CASSLGGYHEQYF.

V and J are TRBV5-5 and TRBJ1-5, with D possibly being TRBD1 (6 bases). The CDR3 sequence is 14 residues long. V dropped 2 bases and J dropped 7 bases, with 13 bases sitting between them. Per the germline V gene, CDR1 is SGHKS and CDR2 is YYEKEE (reference sequence). The CDR3, as DNA: TGTGCCAGCAGCTTTGTGCCAGGGGTACAGCCCCAGCATTTT. Protein: CASSFVPGVQPQHF.

This chain joins TRBV30 and TRBJ2-5; 7 bases are a match to TRBD1. The CDR3 length is 13 residues. Trimming removed 5 bases from V and 5 bases from J; junction bases left unmatched: 8. Germline CDR1 GTSNPN, CDR2 SVGIG (reference sequence). CDR3 sequence (DNA): TGTGCCTGGGGACAGGCAGGGTCGGAGACCCAGTACTTC. Translated, it gives CAWGQAGSETQYF.

This clone occurred many times. J is TRBJ2-4 and V is TRBV7-9, with 14 nucleotides matching TRBD2. This CDR3 spans 16 amino acids. The germline gives CDR1 SEHNR, CDR2 FQNEAQ (reference sequence). V was clipped by 4 bases and J by 8 bases; unmatched bases: 7. CDR3 bases: TGTGCCAGCAGCTCGGGACTAGCGGGAGTTGCGGACATTCAGTACTTC. The encoded protein is CASSSGLAGVADIQYF.